The rows below give T cell receptor beta chains drawn from one sample of a study of T cell responses to AZD1222 COVID-19 vaccine. Method: immunoSEQ multiplex PCR; TCRdb's copy keeps in-frame clones and lacks some. The table includes some 94,000 clones, approximately 92% detected once. Specimen: peripheral blood, collected on day 0 of AZD1222 vaccination. These receptors were taken from an adult in good health. Each CDR3 is given without its conserved first and last residue. Clone size is shown for a subset of rows, as once, few, many or a class of expanded clone.

v_call	j_call	clone_size	cdr3_aa
TRBV4-2	TRBJ1-2	NA	ASSQDWQGADGYT
TRBV7-2	TRBJ2-7	NA	ASSSPGLNYEQY
TRBV6-4	TRBJ2-3	NA	ASSDSRQGTDTQY
TRBV7-9	TRBJ1-2	NA	ASSLTGGEDYGYT
TRBV20-1	TRBJ2-7	NA	SASLGTIETYEQY
TRBV5-5	TRBJ1-6	once	ASSSTGYYSPLH
TRBV4-1	TRBJ1-1	NA	ASSQERYREMQAF
TRBV7-3	TRBJ2-4	NA	ASSPQGVGKNIQY
TRBV7-9	TRBJ1-1	NA	ASSFYSPQSEAF
TRBV6-5	TRBJ1-2	NA	ASSNQGSNYGYT
TRBV28	TRBJ2-2	NA	ASSLQPGPAGELF
TRBV5-1	TRBJ1-6	NA	ASSFGLVESPLH
TRBV24-1	TRBJ2-6	NA	ATSWTGREKAGGSSGANVLT
TRBV12-3/TRBV12-4	TRBJ1-2	NA	ASKQGFYGYT
TRBV6-2/TRBV6-3	TRBJ2-3	NA	ASSYGLVGADTQY
TRBV6-5	TRBJ1-2	NA	ASTSGGRGGGYT
TRBV6-2/TRBV6-3	TRBJ1-2	NA	ASSYVPNRAGT
TRBV5-1	TRBJ2-1	NA	ASSLDLVREQF
TRBV27	TRBJ2-7	once	ASSFGTSGRSEQY
TRBV19	TRBJ2-3	NA	ASSKGARGTDTQY
TRBV2	TRBJ2-3	NA	ASRSRTSGHGDTQY
TRBV4-3	TRBJ2-2	few	ASSLNTNTGELF
TRBV7-2	TRBJ2-7	NA	ASRGGPTYEQY
TRBV27	TRBJ1-1	NA	ASSGQRNTEAF
TRBV28	TRBJ2-6	NA	ASSLAGSGANVLT
TRBV25-1	TRBJ1-1	NA	ASSVTGMNTEAF
TRBV10-3	TRBJ1-5	NA	AISSQGADQPQH
TRBV5-1	TRBJ1-2	NA	ASSITGIYGYT
TRBV5-8	TRBJ1-5	NA	ASSPGGYSNQPQH
TRBV19	TRBJ1-2	once	ASNKVGGTNYGYT
TRBV9	TRBJ1-3	NA	ASSEANTIY
TRBV18	TRBJ2-7	NA	ASSPAGTGGYEQY
TRBV12-3/TRBV12-4	TRBJ2-7	NA	ASSITRIRY
TRBV30	TRBJ1-2	NA	AWSARGGYT
TRBV27	TRBJ2-1	NA	ASSIFPGARYNEQF
TRBV9	TRBJ2-7	NA	ASSVGGATYEQY
TRBV5-1	TRBJ1-4	NA	ASSSGTTTNEKLF
TRBV7-6	TRBJ1-1	NA	ASSSTGATSNTEAF
TRBV5-1	TRBJ2-2	NA	ASSLDSLNTGELF
TRBV7-3	TRBJ2-1	NA	ASSLGGGGHNEQF
TRBV24-1	TRBJ2-1	NA	ATSEPQGAPYNEQF
TRBV28	TRBJ2-7	NA	ASSFGRGGYEQY
TRBV21-1	TRBJ2-2	NA	ARPHLEANTGELF
TRBV6-5	TRBJ2-2	NA	ASSYTETGELF
TRBV7-2	TRBJ2-3	once	ASSPTGGTDTQY
TRBV15	TRBJ1-2	once	ATRSTGAGYGYT
TRBV12-3/TRBV12-4	TRBJ2-7	NA	ASRPEVGRWY
TRBV19	TRBJ1-6	NA	ASSTTRDSNSPLH
TRBV10-3	TRBJ1-5	NA	AISEFGLGNQPQH
TRBV6-2/TRBV6-3	TRBJ1-1	NA	ASSYSYERLNTEAF
TRBV4-1	TRBJ2-1	NA	ASSPLAGDSYNEQF